The clone carrying this TCR beta chain has just a few counts. Germline V gene sequence: CDR1 DFQATT, CDR2 SNEGSKA (reference sequence). The CDR3 is 10 residues long. Each CDR3 protein gets one entry after TCRdb re-called the 5' RACE reads with MiXCR. The sample shows 1.5 million to 2 million distinct CDR3 sequences, about 30% of them seen only once. This entry comes from a study of identical twins. Material for sequencing was cord blood. The chain carries TRBV20-1 and TRBJ2-6, with D unresolved. The sequence came from a newborn girl in good health. The CDR3 DNA follows: TGCCGTAACGGGGCCAACGTCCTGACTTTC. Amino acids: CRNGANVLTF.